This T cell receptor beta chain was identified in a study of blood T cell repertoires in COVID-19. Study overall: Whether acute or convalescent, the COVID-19 samples came from the United States, Italy and Spain. T cells, B-cell-depleted T cells, or PBMCs supplied cDNA or gDNA.

Seattle patients were enrolled while actively infected and followed longitudinally. The germline V gene has CDR1 SQVTM and CDR2 ANQGSEA. J lost 0 bases, V lost 5 bases, and 9 bases had no gene match. The CDR3 is 16 amino acids. In the study's own analysis: Reference gene primer amplification yielded estimated nucleated cell counts. Using immunoSEQ multiplex PCR, the repertoire was profiled, and TCRdb retains in-frame clones only, with some absent. V and J calls and clone size are copied from that table; D and trimming were computed from the DNA. The sample includes roughly 320,000 clones, about nine tenths seen only once; the top ten take 6.3%.

The chain couples TRBV29-1 to TRBJ2-7, with 11 bases identical to TRBD1. Source material: peripheral blood. The source of this sequence is a woman aged 50 to 60 with COVID-19, enrolled during active disease. The CDR3 reads CSVQSYGTGGSYEQYF. Written as DNA, the CDR3 is TGCAGCGTTCAAAGCTATGGGACAGGGGGCTCCTACGAGCAGTACTTC.